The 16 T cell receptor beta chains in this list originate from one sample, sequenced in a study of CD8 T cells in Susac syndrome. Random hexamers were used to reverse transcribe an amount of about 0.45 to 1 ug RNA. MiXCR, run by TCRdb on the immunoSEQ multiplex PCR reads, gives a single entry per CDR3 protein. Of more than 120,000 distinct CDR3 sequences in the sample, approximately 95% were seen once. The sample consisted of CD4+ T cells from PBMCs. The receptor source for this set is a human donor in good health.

The CDR3: CASRQRGQRGHEQYF. The CDR3 DNA sequence: TGTGCCAGTAGACAGCGGGGGCAGCGGGGCCACGAGCAGTACTTC. The rearrangement uses TRBV19 and TRBJ2-7; 8 bases line up with TRBD2. The germline V gene has CDR1 LNHDA and CDR2 SQIVND (reference sequence). V dropped 6 bases and J dropped 5; count of bases not matched to a gene: 12. This CDR3 is built from 15 residues.

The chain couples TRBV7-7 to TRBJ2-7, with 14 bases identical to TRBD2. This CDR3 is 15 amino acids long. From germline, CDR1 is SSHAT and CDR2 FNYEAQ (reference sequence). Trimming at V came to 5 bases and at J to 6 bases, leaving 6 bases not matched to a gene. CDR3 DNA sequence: TGTGCCAGCAGCACGGGACTAGCGGGAGATGCCGAGCAGTACTTC. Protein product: CASSTGLAGDAEQYF.

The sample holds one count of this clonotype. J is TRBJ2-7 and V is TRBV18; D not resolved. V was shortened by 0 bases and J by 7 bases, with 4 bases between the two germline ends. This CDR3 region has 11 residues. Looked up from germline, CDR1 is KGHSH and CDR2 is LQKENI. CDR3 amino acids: CASSPPGEQYF. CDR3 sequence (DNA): TGTGCCAGCTCACCACCGGGGGAGCAGTACTTC.

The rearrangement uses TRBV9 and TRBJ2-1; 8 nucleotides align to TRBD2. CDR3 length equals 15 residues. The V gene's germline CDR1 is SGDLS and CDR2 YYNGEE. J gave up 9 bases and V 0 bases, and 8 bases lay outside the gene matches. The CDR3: CASSVGWAGGGEQFF. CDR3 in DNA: TGTGCCAGCAGCGTAGGGTGGGCGGGAGGAGGTGAGCAGTTCTTC.

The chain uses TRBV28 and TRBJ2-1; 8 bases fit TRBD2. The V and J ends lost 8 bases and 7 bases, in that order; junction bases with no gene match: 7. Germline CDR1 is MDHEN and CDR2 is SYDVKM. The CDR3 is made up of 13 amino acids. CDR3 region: CASEGPGGNEQFF. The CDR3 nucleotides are TGTGCCAGCGAGGGCCCGGGGGGGAATGAGCAGTTCTTC.

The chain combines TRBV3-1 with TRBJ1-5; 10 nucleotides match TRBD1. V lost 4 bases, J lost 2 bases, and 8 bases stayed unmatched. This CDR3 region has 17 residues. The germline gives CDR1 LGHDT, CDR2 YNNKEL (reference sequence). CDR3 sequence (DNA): TGTGCCAGCAGCCCAACAACAGGGACAGGGGGCAATCAGCCCCAGCATTTT. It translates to CASSPTTGTGGNQPQHF.

The CDR3 DNA reads TGTGCCAGCTCTGAAGGGAGGGGCGGCGGCTACACCTTC. Encoded protein: CASSEGRGGGYTF. This rearrangement joins TRBV2 to TRBJ1-2; weak D call: TRBD1 (5 bases). The V gene's germline CDR1 is SNHLY and CDR2 FYNNEI. With 8 bases removed from V and 8 bases from J, the gap between germline ends came to 18 bases. This CDR3 is built from 13 residues.

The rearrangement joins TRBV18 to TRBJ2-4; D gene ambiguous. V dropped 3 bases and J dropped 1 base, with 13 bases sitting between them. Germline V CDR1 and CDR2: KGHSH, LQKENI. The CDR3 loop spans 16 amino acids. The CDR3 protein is CASSPQLGSAKNIQYF. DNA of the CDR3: TGTGCCAGCTCACCCCAGTTGGGGTCCGCCAAAAACATTCAGTACTTC.

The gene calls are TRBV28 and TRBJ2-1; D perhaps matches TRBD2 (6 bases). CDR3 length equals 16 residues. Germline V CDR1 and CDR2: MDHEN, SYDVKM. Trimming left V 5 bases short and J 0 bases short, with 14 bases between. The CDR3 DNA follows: TGTGCCAGCAGTCCCCTGGGGGGAAGCTCCTACAATGAGCAGTTCTTC. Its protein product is CASSPLGGSSYNEQFF.

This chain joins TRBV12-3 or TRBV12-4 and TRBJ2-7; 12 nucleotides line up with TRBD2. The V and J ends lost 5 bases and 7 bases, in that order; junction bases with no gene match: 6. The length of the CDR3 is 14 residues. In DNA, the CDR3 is TGTGCCAGCAGTAGACTAGCGGGAGTAGGGGAGCAGTACTTC. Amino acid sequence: CASSRLAGVGEQYF.

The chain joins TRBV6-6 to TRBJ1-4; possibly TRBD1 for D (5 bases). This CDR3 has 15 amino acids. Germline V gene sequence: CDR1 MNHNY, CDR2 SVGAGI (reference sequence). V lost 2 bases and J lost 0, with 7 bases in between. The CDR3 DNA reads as TGTGCCAGCAGTTACGGGGGTGCAACTAATGAAAAACTGTTTTTT. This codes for CASSYGGATNEKLFF.

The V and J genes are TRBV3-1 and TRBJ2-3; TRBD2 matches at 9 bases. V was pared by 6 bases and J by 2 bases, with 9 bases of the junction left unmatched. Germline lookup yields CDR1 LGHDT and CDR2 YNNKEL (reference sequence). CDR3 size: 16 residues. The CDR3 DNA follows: TGTGCCAGCAGGGTGGGACTAGCTGAAAACACAGATACGCAGTATTTT. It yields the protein CASRVGLAENTDTQYF.

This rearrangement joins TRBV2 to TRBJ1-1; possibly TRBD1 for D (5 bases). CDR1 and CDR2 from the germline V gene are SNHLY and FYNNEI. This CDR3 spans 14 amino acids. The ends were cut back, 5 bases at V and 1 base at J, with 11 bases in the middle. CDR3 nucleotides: TGTGCCAGCAGTCAGGGCTTCTGGAACACTGAAGCTTTCTTT. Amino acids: CASSQGFWNTEAFF.

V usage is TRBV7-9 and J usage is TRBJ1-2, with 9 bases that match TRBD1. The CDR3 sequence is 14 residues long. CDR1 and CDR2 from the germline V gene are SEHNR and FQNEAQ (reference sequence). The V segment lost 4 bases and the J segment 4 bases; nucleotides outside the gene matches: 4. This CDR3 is CASSYRGQGYGYTF. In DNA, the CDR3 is TGTGCCAGCAGCTACAGGGGGCAAGGCTATGGCTACACCTTC.

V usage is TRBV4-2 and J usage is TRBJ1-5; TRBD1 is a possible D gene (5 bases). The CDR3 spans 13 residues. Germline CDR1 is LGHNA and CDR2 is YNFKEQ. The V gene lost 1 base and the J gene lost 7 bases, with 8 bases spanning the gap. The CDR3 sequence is CASSQVGGQPQHF. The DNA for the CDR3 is TGTGCCAGCAGCCAAGTGGGGGGACAGCCCCAGCATTTT.

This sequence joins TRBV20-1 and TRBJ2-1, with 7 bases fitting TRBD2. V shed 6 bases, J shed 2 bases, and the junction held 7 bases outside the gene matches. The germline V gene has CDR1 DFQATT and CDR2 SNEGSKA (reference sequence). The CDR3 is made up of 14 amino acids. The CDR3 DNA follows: TGCAGTGCCGGTCAAGCGGGACCCTACAATGAGCAGTTCTTC. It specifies CSAGQAGPYNEQFF.